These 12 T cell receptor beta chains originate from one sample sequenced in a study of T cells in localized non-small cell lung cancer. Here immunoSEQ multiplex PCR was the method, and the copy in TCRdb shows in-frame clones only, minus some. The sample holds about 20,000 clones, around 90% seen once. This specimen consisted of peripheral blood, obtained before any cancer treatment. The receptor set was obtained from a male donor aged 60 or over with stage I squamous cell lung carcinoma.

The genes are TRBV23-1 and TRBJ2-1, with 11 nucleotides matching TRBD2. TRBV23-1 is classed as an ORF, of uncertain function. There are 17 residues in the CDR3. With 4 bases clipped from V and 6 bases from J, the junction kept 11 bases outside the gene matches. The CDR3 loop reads CASSLETSGVLCNEQFF. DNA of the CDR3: TGCGCCAGCAGTCTAGAGACTAGCGGGGTGCTTTGCAATGAGCAGTTCTTC.

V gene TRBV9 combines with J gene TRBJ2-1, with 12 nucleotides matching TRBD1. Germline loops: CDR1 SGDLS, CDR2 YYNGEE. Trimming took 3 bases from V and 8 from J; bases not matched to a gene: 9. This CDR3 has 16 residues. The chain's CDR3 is CASSGHRDRGRYEQFF. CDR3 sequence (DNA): TGTGCCAGCAGCGGTCACCGGGACAGGGGGCGGTATGAGCAGTTCTTC. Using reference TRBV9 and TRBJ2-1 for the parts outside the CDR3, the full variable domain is DSGVTQTPKHLITATGQRVTLRCSPRSGDLSVYWYQQSLDQGLQFLIQYYNGEERAKGNILERFSAQQFPDLHSELNLSSLELGDSALYFCASSGHRDRGRYEQFFGPGTRLTVL.

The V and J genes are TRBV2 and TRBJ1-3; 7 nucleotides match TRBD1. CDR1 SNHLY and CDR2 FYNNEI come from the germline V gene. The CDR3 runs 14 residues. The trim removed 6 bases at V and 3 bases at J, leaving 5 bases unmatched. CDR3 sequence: CASRQGRGGNTIYF. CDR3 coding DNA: TGTGCCAGCAGACAGGGGAGAGGTGGAAACACCATATATTTT.

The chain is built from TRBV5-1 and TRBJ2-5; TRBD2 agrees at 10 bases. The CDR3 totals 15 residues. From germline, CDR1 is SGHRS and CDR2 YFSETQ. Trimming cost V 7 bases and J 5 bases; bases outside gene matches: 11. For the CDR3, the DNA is TGCGCCAGCTACCGAGCGGGGGGGCCGAGGGAGACCCAGTACTTC. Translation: CASYRAGGPRETQYF.

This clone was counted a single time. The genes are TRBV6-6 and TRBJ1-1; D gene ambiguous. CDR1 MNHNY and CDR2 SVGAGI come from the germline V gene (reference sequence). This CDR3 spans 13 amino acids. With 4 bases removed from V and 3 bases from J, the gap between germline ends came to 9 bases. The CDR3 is CASSSRRDTEAFF. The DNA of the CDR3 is TGTGCCAGCAGTTCTAGGCGGGACACTGAAGCTTTCTTT.

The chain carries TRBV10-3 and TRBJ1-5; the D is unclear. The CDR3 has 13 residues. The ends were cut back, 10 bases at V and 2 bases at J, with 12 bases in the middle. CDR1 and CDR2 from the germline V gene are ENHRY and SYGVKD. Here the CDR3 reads CATTPDGNQPQHF. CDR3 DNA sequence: TGTGCCACGACACCGGATGGCAATCAGCCCCAGCATTTT.

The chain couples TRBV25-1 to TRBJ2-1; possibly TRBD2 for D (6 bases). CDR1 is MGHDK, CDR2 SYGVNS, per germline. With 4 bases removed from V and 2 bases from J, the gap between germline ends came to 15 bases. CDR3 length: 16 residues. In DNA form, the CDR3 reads TGTGCCAGCAGTGTTCCTCTAGGCGGGGCCTACAATGAGCAGTTCTTC. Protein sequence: CASSVPLGGAYNEQFF.

CDR3 sequence: CASSWTGGDTEAFF. The CDR3 DNA follows: TGTGCCAGCAGCTGGACAGGGGGGGACACTGAAGCTTTCTTT. The chain combines TRBV5-5 with TRBJ1-1; 10 bases agree with TRBD1. The CDR3 is 14 residues long. Germline CDR1 SGHKS, CDR2 YYEKEE (reference sequence). The V segment lost 3 bases and the J segment 3 bases; nucleotides outside the gene matches: 2.

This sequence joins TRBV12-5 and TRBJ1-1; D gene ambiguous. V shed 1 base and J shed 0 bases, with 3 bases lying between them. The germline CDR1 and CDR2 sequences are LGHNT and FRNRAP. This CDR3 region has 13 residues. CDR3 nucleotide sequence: TGTGCTAGTGGTTTGGGTATGAACACTGAAGCTTTCTTT. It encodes CASGLGMNTEAFF.

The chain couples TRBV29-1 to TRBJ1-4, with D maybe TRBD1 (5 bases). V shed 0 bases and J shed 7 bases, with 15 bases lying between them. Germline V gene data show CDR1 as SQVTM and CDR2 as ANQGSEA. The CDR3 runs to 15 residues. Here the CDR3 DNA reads TGCAGCGTTGAAGATGGGGGTATCGGGTTTGAAAAACTGTTTTTT. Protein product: CSVEDGGIGFEKLFF.

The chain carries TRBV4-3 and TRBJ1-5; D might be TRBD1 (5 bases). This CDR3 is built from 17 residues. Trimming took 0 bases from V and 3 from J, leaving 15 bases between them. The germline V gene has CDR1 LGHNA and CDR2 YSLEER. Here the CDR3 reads CASSQDLKFRANQPQHF. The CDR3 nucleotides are TGCGCCAGCAGCCAAGACTTGAAGTTCAGGGCCAATCAGCCCCAGCATTTT.

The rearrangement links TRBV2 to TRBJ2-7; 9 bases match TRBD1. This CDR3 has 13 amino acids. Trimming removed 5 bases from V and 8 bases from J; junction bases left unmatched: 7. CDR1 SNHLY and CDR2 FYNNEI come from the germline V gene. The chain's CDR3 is CASSLPGQGQQYF. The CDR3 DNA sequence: TGTGCCAGCAGTTTACCGGGACAGGGACAGCAGTACTTC.